The present T cell receptor (beta chain) was sequenced within a study of T-cell reconstitution after alpha-beta-depleted transplantation in children. A library of TCRbeta sequences, prepared with unique molecular identifiers, was generated. From the PCR reads, TCRdb called clonotypes with MiXCR, one entry per CDR3 protein. This sample carries some 600,000 distinct CDR3 sequences, under 15% of them seen once, and the ten largest clones take over 2%. Study observations and caveats: At one year after transplant, newly produced T cells mostly accounted for T-cell counts and diversity. Some patients' high day-60 TCRbeta diversity was traced to surviving recipient T cells and thymic progenitors. Several hundred expanded graft clones reportedly gave rise to the alpha-beta T cells present about two months after transplant.

Comments on this clonotype: Its specificity is not known.

Trimming took off 8 bases at V and 7 bases at J, with 13 bases between the two ends. The CDR3 has 12 amino acids. Sample: PBMCs, mostly from graft donor cells, taken 360 days after TCRalphabeta/CD19-depleted stem cell transplant. This chain joins TRBV5-7 and TRBJ2-1; D perhaps matches TRBD2 (5 bases). TRBV5-7 is sorted into the ORF group, with uncertain function. The TCR originated in a male patient younger than 18 who had a stem cell transplant for acute myeloid leukemia, so the T cells may come from the graft donor. This chain's CDR3 is CARSLRDNEQFF. The CDR3 nucleotides read TGTGCCAGGAGCCTCCGGGATAATGAGCAGTTCTTC.